One sample yielded the 9 T cell receptor beta chains listed below, sequenced in a study of blood T cell repertoires in COVID-19 (dated by TCRdb to 2020 to 2022). Library creation used the immunoSEQ multiplex PCR assay. TCRdb limited this immuneACCESS table to in-frame rearrangements with V and J called. A share of clones is missing; checked studies link under half to unresolved V genes, and the rest is unexplained. A total of about 320,000 clones appear in this sample, around 90% of them only once. The leading ten clones occupy roughly 6.7% of the sample. What was sequenced was peripheral blood. The receptor source for this set is a man between 18 and 35 years old who had recovered from COVID-19.

This clone was found a few times. This chain connects TRBV4-3 to TRBJ2-1; 9 bases map to TRBD2. This CDR3 has 15 amino acids. Germline CDR1 reads LGHNA; CDR2 reads YSLEER. V lost 2 bases and J lost 4; bases outside the gene matches: 3. For the CDR3, the DNA is TGCGCCAGCAGCCAACGTGCGGGGGGGTACAATGAGCAGTTCTTC. Translation gives CASSQRAGGYNEQFF.

The sample holds one count of this clone. The chain employs TRBV19 and TRBJ1-5, with TRBD1 identical over 7 bases. Germline V gene lookup returns CDR1 LNHDA and CDR2 SQIVND (reference sequence). The length of the CDR3 is 15 residues. V shed 7 bases, J shed 7 bases, and the junction held 13 bases outside the gene matches. CDR3 protein: CASTPSLTGYQPQHF. CDR3 coding DNA: TGTGCCAGTACCCCATCGCTGACAGGGTACCAGCCCCAGCATTTT. The full variable domain, with the rest looked up from reference TRBV19 and TRBJ1-5, is DGGITQSPKYLFRKEGQNVTLSCEQNLNHDAMYWYRQDPGQGLRLIYYSQIVNDFQKGDIAEGYSVSREKKESFPLTVTSAQKNPTAFYLCASTPSLTGYQPQHFGDGTRLSIL.

This clone was seen only a few times. The CDR3 spells CASSVRGVGSYEQYF. Written as DNA, the CDR3 is TGTGCCAGCAGTGTCCGCGGGGTCGGGTCCTACGAGCAGTACTTC. The chain links TRBV27 to TRBJ2-7; tentatively, D is TRBD2 (6 bases). V lost 5 bases, J lost 1 base, and 15 bases lay in between. The germline V gene encodes CDR1 MNHEY and CDR2 SMNVEV (reference sequence). The CDR3 has 15 amino acids.

The chain carries TRBV27 and TRBJ1-4, with 9 bases identical to TRBD1. CDR1 is MNHEY and CDR2 is SMNVEV in the germline V gene (reference sequence). V lost 5 bases to trimming and J lost 4 bases; unmatched junction nucleotides: 5. CDR3 length: 15 residues. The CDR3 bases are TGTGCCAGCAGTACCCGGACAGGGGATAATGAAAAACTGTTTTTT. Its translation is CASSTRTGDNEKLFF. Based on the CDR3 plus reference TRBV27 and TRBJ1-4, the full variable domain is EAQVTQNPRYLITVTGKKLTVTCSQNMNHEYMSWYRQDPGLGLRQIYYSMNVEVTDKGDVPEGYKVSRKEKRNFPLILESPSPNQTSLYFCASSTRTGDNEKLFFGSGTQLSVL.

The rearrangement joins TRBV7-2 to TRBJ2-3, with D possibly being TRBD2 (6 bases). V was shortened by 5 bases and J by 8 bases, with 11 bases between the two germline ends. This CDR3 region has 12 residues. Germline V gene lookup returns CDR1 SGHTA and CDR2 FQGNSA. For the CDR3, the DNA is TGTGCCAGCAGCCAATATAGCGGTACGCAGTATTTT. Protein product: CASSQYSGTQYF.

The chain recombines TRBV6-6 with TRBJ1-1; the D gene is possibly TRBD1 (6 bases). From germline, CDR1 is MNHNY and CDR2 SVGAGI (reference sequence). This CDR3 region has 15 residues. Trimming stripped 5 bases from V and 7 bases from J, with 20 bases between. CDR3 sequence (DNA): TGTGCCAGCAGTCCTAATAGGGGGGGGAGGAATGAAGCTTTCTTT. As protein: CASSPNRGGRNEAFF.

The genes are TRBV27 and TRBJ2-1; D remains ambiguous. This CDR3 has 15 amino acids. Trimming shortened V by 2 bases and J by 2 bases, and 10 bases separated the two germline ends. CDR1 and CDR2 (germline): MNHEY, SMNVEV (reference sequence). The CDR3 nucleotides are TGTGCCAGCAGTTTAAATGTACAGCCCTACAATGAGCAGTTCTTC. It translates to CASSLNVQPYNEQFF.

The count of this clone is one. The chain carries TRBV19 and TRBJ1-5; 8 bases map to TRBD1. V shed 4 bases, J shed 7 bases, and the junction held 9 bases outside the gene matches. This CDR3 spans 15 amino acids. Germline V CDR1 and CDR2: LNHDA, SQIVND (reference sequence). The CDR3 DNA is TGTGCCAGTAGTAGAGGACAGGGTAAAGACCAGCCCCAGCATTTT. Protein sequence: CASSRGQGKDQPQHF.

This sequence joins TRBV13 and TRBJ1-1; TRBD1 agrees at 9 bases. The CDR3 spans 14 residues. V shed 3 bases and J 5 bases; nucleotides not matched to a gene: 4. Looked up from germline, CDR1 is PRHDT and CDR2 is FYEKMQ (reference sequence). The CDR3 DNA follows: TGTGCCAGCAGCTTTACAGGGGGCCCTACTGAAGCTTTCTTT. This gives the protein CASSFTGGPTEAFF.